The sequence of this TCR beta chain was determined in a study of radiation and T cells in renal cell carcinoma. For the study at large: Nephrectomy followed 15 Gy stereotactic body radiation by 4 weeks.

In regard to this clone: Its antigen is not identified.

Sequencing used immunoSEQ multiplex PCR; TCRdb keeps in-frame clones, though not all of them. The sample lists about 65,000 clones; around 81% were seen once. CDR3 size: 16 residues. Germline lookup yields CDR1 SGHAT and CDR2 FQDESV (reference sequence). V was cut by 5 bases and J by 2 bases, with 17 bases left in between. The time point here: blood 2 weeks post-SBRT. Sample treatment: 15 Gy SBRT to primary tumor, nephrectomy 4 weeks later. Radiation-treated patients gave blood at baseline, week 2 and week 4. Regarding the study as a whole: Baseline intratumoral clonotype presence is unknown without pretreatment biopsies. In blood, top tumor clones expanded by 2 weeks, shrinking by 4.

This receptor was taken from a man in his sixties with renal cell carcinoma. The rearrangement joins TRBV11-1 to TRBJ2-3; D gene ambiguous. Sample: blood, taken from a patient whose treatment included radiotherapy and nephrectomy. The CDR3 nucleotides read TGTGCCAGCAGCCCGAGGAGAGATTCATACACAGATACGCAGTATTTT. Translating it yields CASSPRRDSYTDTQYF. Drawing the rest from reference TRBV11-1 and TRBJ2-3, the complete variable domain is EAEVAQSPRYKITEKSQAVAFWCDPISGHATLYWYRQILGQGPELLVQFQDESVVDDSQLPKDRFSAERLKGVDSTLKIQPAELGDSAMYLCASSPRRDSYTDTQYFGPGTRLTVL.